Following are 9 T cell receptor beta chains from one sample sequenced in a study of cytomegalovirus exposure and HLA in healthy donors (dated by TCRdb to the late 2010s). The library was built by means of the immunoSEQ multiplex PCR assay. The multiplex PCR relied on a mix of 60 forward primers for TCR Vbeta segments and 13 reverse primers for TCR Jbeta segments. Here the immuneACCESS table is served through TCRdb, limited to in-frame sequences with V and J called. Missing clones are a known gap in these copies; in checked studies unresolved V genes cover under half, and the rest lacks a known reason. This sample comprises about 140,000 clones, about 77% of them detected only once. The ten largest clonotypes hold about 1.7% of the sample. Sequences were obtained from PBMCs. The origin of the receptors is a female donor in good health and CMV-seronegative.

This clone has more than one count but fewer than ten. This chain uses TRBV30 with TRBJ1-6; the match to TRBD1 covers 7 bases. V was clipped by 0 bases and J by 14 bases; unmatched bases: 13. The germline V gene has CDR1 GTSNPN and CDR2 SVGIG (reference sequence). The CDR3 is 15 amino acids. The CDR3 is CAWSVGGGRRMALHF. In DNA, the CDR3 is TGTGCCTGGAGTGTAGGAGGGGGCAGGAGGATGGCCCTCCACTTT.

This clone was counted once. The genes are TRBV9 and TRBJ2-2; 12 nucleotides match TRBD2. This CDR3 comprises 17 residues. Germline V CDR1 and CDR2: SGDLS, YYNGEE. J lost 4 bases, V lost 2 bases, and 6 bases had no gene match. DNA for the CDR3: TGTGCCAGCAGCGTTCTAGCGGGAGGGTTCGGCACCGGGGAGCTGTTTTTT. Its protein is CASSVLAGGFGTGELFF.

This clone was seen a handful of times. This chain joins TRBV5-6 and TRBJ1-2; D remains unclear. Germline CDR1 reads SGHDT; CDR2 reads YYEEEE. Trimming cost V 1 base and J 7 bases, with 8 bases left between them. CDR3 length equals 12 residues. The CDR3 region is CASSLSTGGYTF. Here the CDR3 DNA reads TGTGCCAGCAGCTTGTCTACGGGTGGCTACACCTTC.

The V gene is TRBV28, the J gene TRBJ1-2; TRBD1 aligns across 9 bases. The length of the CDR3 is 15 residues. Losses at the gene ends were 6 bases for V and 8 bases for J; bases not matched to a gene: 13. From germline, CDR1 is MDHEN and CDR2 SYDVKM. The CDR3, as DNA: TGTGCCAGCAGACCCCTGACAGGGGGAGTGGGAGGCTACACCTTC. It translates to CASRPLTGGVGGYTF.

The rearrangement joins TRBV5-6 to TRBJ2-6; 7 bases map to TRBD2. CDR3 length: 15 residues. The V gene's germline CDR1 is SGHDT and CDR2 YYEEEE. The J segment lost 0 bases and the V segment lost 4 bases, leaving 1 base of the junction unmatched. The CDR3 coding sequence is TGTGCCAGCAGCCCGGGGGGCTCTGGGGCCAACGTCCTGACTTTC. Its translation: CASSPGGSGANVLTF.

The gene calls are TRBV6-5 and TRBJ2-7; D not certain. The CDR3 covers 14 residues. The V gene's germline CDR1 is MNHEY and CDR2 SVGAGI. V lost 4 bases to trimming and J lost 3 bases, with 13 bases between them. The CDR3 bases are TGTGCCAGCAGTTCGCAAGATACACACTACGAGCAGTACTTC. This gives the protein CASSSQDTHYEQYF.

This clone was seen only a few times. V and J are TRBV25-1 and TRBJ2-2, with D possibly matching TRBD1 (5 bases). The germline CDR1 and CDR2 sequences are MGHDK and SYGVNS. The CDR3 is made up of 13 amino acids. The ends were cut back, 2 bases at V and 6 bases at J, with 7 bases in the middle. The CDR3 region is CASSEQGPGELFF. DNA of the CDR3: TGTGCCAGCAGTGAACAGGGCCCCGGGGAGCTGTTTTTT.

The CDR3 loop reads CASSEPGAKGYTF. CDR3 in DNA: TGTGCCAGCAGCGAGCCAGGGGCGAAGGGCTACACCTTC. The rearrangement uses TRBV28 and TRBJ1-2; a possible D gene is TRBD1 (6 bases). Germline V gives CDR1 MDHEN, CDR2 SYDVKM. The length of the CDR3 is 13 residues. V gave up 6 bases and J gave up 8 bases, with 16 bases separating them.

This chain uses TRBV21-1 with TRBJ1-2. TRBV21-1 is a pseudogene segment. The CDR3 spans 14 residues. The CDR3 bases are TGTGCCAGCAGCAAGCGGGGGGGGGCCCGTGGCTACACCTTC. Translation gives CASSKRGGARGYTF.